The T cell receptor (beta chain) described here comes from a study of blood T cell repertoires in COVID-19. Some clones are missing from TCRdb's copy, which holds only in-frame ones; the method was immunoSEQ multiplex PCR. The sample consists of over 120,000 clones, approximately 80% of them appearing once. Deletions cut 6 bases from V and 7 bases from J, with 15 bases between. This CDR3 has 13 amino acids. This TCR derives from a man between 65 and 85 years old who had recovered from COVID-19. The rearrangement joins TRBV12-3 or TRBV12-4 to TRBJ1-1; the D is unclear. The sample taken for sequencing was peripheral blood. CDR3 protein: CASRLEALSEAFF. In DNA form, the CDR3 reads TGTGCCAGCAGGCTTGAAGCTCTGAGTGAAGCTTTCTTT.